This T cell receptor beta chain emerged from a study of T cell responses to AZD1222 COVID-19 vaccine. Sequencing used immunoSEQ multiplex PCR; TCRdb keeps in-frame clones, though not all of them. The table has around 190,000 clones, 90% to 95% seen once. The germline CDR1 and CDR2 sequences are LGHNA and YNFKEQ. The CDR3 has 14 amino acids. The trim removed 3 bases at V and 3 bases at J, leaving 1 base unmatched. The sequence derives from an adult who received the AZD1222 COVID-19 vaccine. This chain joins TRBV4-2 and TRBJ2-1, with 8 bases fitting TRBD2. The source material was peripheral blood, sampled 28 days after the second AZD1222 dose. The CDR3 sequence is CASSQTSVYNEQFF. CDR3 nucleotide sequence: TGTGCCAGCAGCCAGACTAGCGTCTACAATGAGCAGTTCTTC.